Below are 9 T cell receptor beta chains sequenced from a single sample in a study of identical twins. TCRdb reanalysed the 5' RACE reads using MiXCR and keeps one entry per CDR3 protein. Counted here are about 100,000 distinct CDR3 sequences, about 6.1% occurring once; the ten biggest clones make up over 9.5%. Sequenced input: memory T cells sorted from blood. Receptor source: a woman between 50 and 59 years old in good health.

The V and J genes are TRBV6-1 and TRBJ2-7, with D possibly TRBD1 on 5 matching bases. The CDR3 has 15 amino acids. The ends were cut back, 0 bases at V and 2 bases at J, with 11 bases in the middle. Germline CDR1 is MNHNS and CDR2 is SASEGT. The CDR3 loop reads CASSEAWGRAYEQYF. CDR3 sequence (DNA): TGTGCCAGCAGTGAAGCCTGGGGCAGGGCCTACGAGCAGTACTTC.

This clonotype was detected ten times or more. The rearrangement links TRBV5-1 to TRBJ2-7; perhaps TRBD1 as D (5 bases). This CDR3 is built from 14 residues. With 0 bases removed from V and 3 bases from J, the gap between germline ends came to 10 bases. The germline CDR1 and CDR2 sequences are SGHRS and YFSETQ. CDR3 protein: CASSLGGVYYEQYF. The CDR3 region has the DNA TGCGCCAGCAGCTTGGGGGGCGTCTACTACGAGCAGTACTTC.

The V and J genes are TRBV11-3 and TRBJ2-1; weak D call: TRBD2 (5 bases). V was clipped by 5 bases and J by 7 bases, with 18 bases between them. CDR3 length equals 15 residues. The germline gives CDR1 SGHNT, CDR2 YENEEA. The CDR3 bases are TGTGCCAGCAGCCCCAGAGGTGGAGGTTCAAATGAGCAGTTCTTC. Encoded protein: CASSPRGGGSNEQFF. Supplemented by reference TRBV11-3 and TRBJ2-1, the full variable domain reads EAGVVQSPRYKIIEKKQPVAFWCNPISGHNTLYWYLQNLGQGPELLIRYENEEAVDDSQLPKDRFSAERLKGVDSTLKIQPAELGDSAVYLCASSPRGGGSNEQFFGPGTRLTVL.

This clonotype was seen at least ten times. V usage is TRBV7-9 and J usage is TRBJ1-1; perhaps TRBD1 as D (5 bases). Trimming removed 3 bases at V and 1 base at J, with 9 bases between. Germline V gene data show CDR1 as SEHNR and CDR2 as FQNEAQ (reference sequence). CDR3 length equals 14 residues. In nucleotides, the CDR3 is TGTGCCAGCAGCTTGGGACCACAGAACACTGAAGCTTTCTTT. It specifies CASSLGPQNTEAFF.

This clonotype was seen only once. Just one base apart from a much larger clone, this may be a read error. The chain employs TRBV20-1 and TRBJ2-3; D might be TRBD1 (5 bases). This CDR3 comprises 12 residues. Trimming shortened V by 2 bases and J by 6 bases, and 9 bases separated the two germline ends. Germline values: CDR1 DFQATT, CDR2 SNEGSKA (reference sequence). The CDR3 region is CSARKGSDTQYF. CDR3 sequence (DNA): TGCAGTGCTAGAAAGGGGTCGGATACGCAGTATTTT.

This clonotype was seen many times. J is TRBJ2-2 and V is TRBV4-1; the match to TRBD2 covers 12 bases. V shed 4 bases, J shed 7 bases, and the junction held 4 bases outside the gene matches. The CDR3 extends over 15 amino acids. CDR1 MGHRA and CDR2 YSYEKL come from the germline V gene. The CDR3 sequence is CASSLELAGGGELFF. CDR3 sequence (DNA): TGCGCCAGCAGCCTAGAACTAGCGGGAGGCGGGGAGCTGTTTTTT.

Many counts were recorded for this clonotype. The gene calls are TRBV27 and TRBJ2-1; TRBD2 is a possible D gene (6 bases). CDR3 length: 15 residues. Germline CDR1 and CDR2: MNHEY and SMNVEV (reference sequence). V dropped 8 bases and J dropped 3 bases, with 17 bases sitting between them. The CDR3 sequence: CASRRRRAGYNEQFF. The CDR3 coding sequence is TGTGCCAGCCGGCGGCGGAGGGCCGGCTACAATGAGCAGTTCTTC.

The chain has TRBV7-8 and TRBJ2-1; D not certain. The CDR3 is 14 amino acids. Trimming removed 3 bases at V and 6 bases at J, with 12 bases between. CDR1 is SGHVS and CDR2 is FQNEAQ in the germline V gene. The CDR3 region is CASSLGQTPNEQFF. CDR3 bases: TGTGCCAGCAGCTTGGGCCAAACGCCCAATGAGCAGTTCTTC.

This clonotype has at least ten counts. The V call is TRBV12-3 or TRBV12-4, the J call TRBJ1-3; D possibly corresponds to TRBD1 (5 bases). V was clipped by 8 bases and J by 8 bases, with 13 bases between them. The CDR3 runs to 12 residues. The CDR3 DNA sequence: TGTGCCAGCGGTGGGACCTTGGACACCATATATTTT. Its protein product is CASGGTLDTIYF.